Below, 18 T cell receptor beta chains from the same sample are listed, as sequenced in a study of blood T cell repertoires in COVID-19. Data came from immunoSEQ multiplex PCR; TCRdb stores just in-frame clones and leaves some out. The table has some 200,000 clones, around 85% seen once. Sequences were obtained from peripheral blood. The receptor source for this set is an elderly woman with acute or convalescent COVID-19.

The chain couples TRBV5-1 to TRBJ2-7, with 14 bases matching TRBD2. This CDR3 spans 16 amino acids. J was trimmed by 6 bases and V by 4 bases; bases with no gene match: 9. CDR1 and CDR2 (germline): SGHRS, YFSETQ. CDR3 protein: CASSHGTSGSSGEQYF. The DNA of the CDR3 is TGCGCCAGCAGCCATGGGACTAGCGGGAGTTCCGGCGAGCAGTACTTC.

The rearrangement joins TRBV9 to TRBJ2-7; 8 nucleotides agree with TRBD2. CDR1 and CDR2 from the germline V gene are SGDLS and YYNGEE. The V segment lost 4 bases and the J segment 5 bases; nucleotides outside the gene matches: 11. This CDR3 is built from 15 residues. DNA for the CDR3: TGTGCCAGCAGCCCTCTCAGCGGGGGAGGCGACGAGCAGTACTTC. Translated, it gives CASSPLSGGGDEQYF.

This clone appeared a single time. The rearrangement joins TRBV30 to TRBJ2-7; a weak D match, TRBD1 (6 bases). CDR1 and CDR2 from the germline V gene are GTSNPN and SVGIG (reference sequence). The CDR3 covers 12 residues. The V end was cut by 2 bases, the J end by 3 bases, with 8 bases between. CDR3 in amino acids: CAWSHRDYEQYF. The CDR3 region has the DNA TGTGCCTGGAGTCACAGGGACTACGAGCAGTACTTC. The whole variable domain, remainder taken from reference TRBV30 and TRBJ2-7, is SQTIHQWPATLVQPVGSPLSLECTVEGTSNPNLYWYRQAAGRGLQLLFYSVGIGQISSEVPQNLSASRPQDRQFILSSKKLLLSDSGFYLCAWSHRDYEQYFGPGTRLTVT.

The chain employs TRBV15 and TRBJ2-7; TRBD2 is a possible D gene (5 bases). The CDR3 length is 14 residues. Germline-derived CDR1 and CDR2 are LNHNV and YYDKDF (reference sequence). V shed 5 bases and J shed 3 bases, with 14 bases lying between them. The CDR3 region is CATSLAIQGYEQYF. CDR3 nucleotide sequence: TGTGCCACCAGCCTAGCTATACAAGGCTACGAGCAGTACTTC.

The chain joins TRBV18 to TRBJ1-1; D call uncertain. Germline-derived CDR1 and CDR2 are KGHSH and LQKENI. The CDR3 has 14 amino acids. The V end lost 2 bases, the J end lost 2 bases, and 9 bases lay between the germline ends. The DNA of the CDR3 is TGTGCCAGCTCACCAAATGTAGCAAACACTGAAGCTTTCTTT. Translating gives CASSPNVANTEAFF.

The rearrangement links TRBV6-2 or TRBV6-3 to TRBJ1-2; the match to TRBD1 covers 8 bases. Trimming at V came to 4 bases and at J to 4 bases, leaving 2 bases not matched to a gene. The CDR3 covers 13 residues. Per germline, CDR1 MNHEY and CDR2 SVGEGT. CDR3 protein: CASSWTGPYGYTF. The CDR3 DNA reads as TGTGCCAGCAGTTGGACAGGGCCCTATGGCTACACCTTC.

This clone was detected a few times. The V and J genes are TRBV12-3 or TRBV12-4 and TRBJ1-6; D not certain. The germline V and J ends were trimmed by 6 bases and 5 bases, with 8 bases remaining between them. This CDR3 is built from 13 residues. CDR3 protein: CASSLTDNSPLHF. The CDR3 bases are TGTGCCAGCAGCCTAACAGATAATTCACCCCTCCACTTT.

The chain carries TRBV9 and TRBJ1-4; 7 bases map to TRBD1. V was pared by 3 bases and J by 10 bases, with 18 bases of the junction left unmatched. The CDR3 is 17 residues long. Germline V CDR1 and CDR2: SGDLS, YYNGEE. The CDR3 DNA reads TGTGCCAGCAGCGCCGGTTTGAGGGACAGAGAATCCGGAAAACTGTTTTTT. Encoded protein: CASSAGLRDRESGKLFF.

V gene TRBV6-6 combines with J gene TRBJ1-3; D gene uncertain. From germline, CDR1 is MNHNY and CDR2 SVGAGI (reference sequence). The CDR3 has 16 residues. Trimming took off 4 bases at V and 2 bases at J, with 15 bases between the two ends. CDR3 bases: TGTGCCAGCAGTTCGTACGGAAGGGAGGCTGGAAACACCATATATTTT. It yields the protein CASSSYGREAGNTIYF.

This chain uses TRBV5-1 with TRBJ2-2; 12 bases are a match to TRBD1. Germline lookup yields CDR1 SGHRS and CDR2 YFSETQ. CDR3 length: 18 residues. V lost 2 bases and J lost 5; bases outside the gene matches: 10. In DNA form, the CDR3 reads TGCGCCAGCAGCTTTGTACCCGGGACAGGGGGCGATACCGGGGAGCTGTTTTTT. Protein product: CASSFVPGTGGDTGELFF.

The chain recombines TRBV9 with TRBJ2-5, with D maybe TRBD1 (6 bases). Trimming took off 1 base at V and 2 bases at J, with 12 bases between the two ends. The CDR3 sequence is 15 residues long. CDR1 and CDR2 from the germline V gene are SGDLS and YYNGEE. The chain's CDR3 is CASSVSNREQETQYF. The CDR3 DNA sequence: TGTGCCAGCAGCGTATCTAACAGGGAACAAGAGACCCAGTACTTC.

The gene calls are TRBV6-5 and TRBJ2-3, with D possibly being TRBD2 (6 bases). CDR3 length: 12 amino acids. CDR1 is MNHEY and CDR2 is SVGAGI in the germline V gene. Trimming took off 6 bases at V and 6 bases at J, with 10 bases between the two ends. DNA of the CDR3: TGTGCCAGCAGCTATCGGGGGGATACGCAGTATTTT. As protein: CASSYRGDTQYF.

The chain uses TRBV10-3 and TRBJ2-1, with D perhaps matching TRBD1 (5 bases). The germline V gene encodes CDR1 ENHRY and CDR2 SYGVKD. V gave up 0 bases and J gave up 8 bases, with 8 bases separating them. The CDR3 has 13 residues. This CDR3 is CAISESRGDEQFF. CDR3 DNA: TGTGCCATCAGTGAGTCAAGGGGTGATGAGCAGTTCTTC.

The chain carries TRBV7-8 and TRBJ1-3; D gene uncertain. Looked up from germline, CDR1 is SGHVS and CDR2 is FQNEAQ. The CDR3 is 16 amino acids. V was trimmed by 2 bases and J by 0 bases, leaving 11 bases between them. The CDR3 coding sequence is TGTGCCAGCAGCTTAAGTCGAGTAGCCTCTGGAAACACCATATATTTT. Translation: CASSLSRVASGNTIYF. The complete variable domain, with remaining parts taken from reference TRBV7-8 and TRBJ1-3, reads GAGVSQSPRYKVAKRGQDVALRCDPISGHVSLFWYQQALGQGPEFLTYFQNEAQLDKSGLPSDRFFAERPEGSVSTLKIQRTQQEDSAVYLCASSLSRVASGNTIYFGEGSWLTVV.

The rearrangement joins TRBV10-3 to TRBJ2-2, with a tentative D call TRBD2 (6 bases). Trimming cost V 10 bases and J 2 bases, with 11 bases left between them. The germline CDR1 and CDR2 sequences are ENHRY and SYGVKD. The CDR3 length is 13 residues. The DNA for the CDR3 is TGTGCCACACATAGCGGTAACACCGGGGAGCTGTTTTTT. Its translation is CATHSGNTGELFF.

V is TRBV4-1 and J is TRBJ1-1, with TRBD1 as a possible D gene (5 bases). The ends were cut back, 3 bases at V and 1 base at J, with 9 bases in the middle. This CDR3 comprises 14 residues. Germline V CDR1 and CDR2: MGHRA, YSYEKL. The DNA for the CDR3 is TGCGCCAGCAGCCACAGCGGGGGGAACACTGAAGCTTTCTTT. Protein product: CASSHSGGNTEAFF.

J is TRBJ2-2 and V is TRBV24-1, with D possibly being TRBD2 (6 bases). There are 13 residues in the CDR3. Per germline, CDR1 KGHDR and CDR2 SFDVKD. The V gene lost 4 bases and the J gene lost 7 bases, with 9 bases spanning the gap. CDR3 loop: CATSEPGGGELFF. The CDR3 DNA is TGTGCCACCAGTGAGCCCGGGGGCGGGGAGCTGTTTTTT.

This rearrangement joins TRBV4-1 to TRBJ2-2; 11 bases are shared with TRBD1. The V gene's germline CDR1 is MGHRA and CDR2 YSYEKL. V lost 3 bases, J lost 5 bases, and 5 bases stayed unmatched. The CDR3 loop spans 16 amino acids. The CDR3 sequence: CASSQPGQGATGELFF. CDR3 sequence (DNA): TGCGCCAGCAGCCAGCCCGGACAGGGGGCGACCGGGGAGCTGTTTTTT.